The 3 T cell receptor beta chains presented below share a single source sample, sequenced in a study of T-cell memory formation after mild COVID-19. TCRdb reprocessed the 5' RACE reads with MiXCR, giving one entry per CDR3 protein. The data show about 110,000 distinct CDR3 sequences, under 15% seen once. The specimen sequenced was PBMCs or a T cell subset sorted from them (not recorded which). These receptors were collected from a man between 18 and 35 years old who had mild COVID-19 (a few samples of this study predate the infection). Cell type and time point are not known.

This clonotype was observed a handful of times. The gene calls are TRBV4-1 and TRBJ2-2, with D uncertain. CDR3 length equals 15 residues. The germline V gene encodes CDR1 MGHRA and CDR2 YSYEKL. V lost 3 bases to trimming and J lost 9 bases, with 17 bases between them. The CDR3 sequence: CASSQNHLPGRELFF. CDR3 bases: TGCGCCAGCAGCCAGAACCACCTGCCCGGCCGGGAGCTGTTTTTT.

A few counts support this clonotype. This chain joins TRBV20-1 and TRBJ2-3; 7 bases are a match to TRBD2. The CDR3 runs to 15 residues. V was clipped by 1 base and J by 6 bases; unmatched bases: 10. Germline V lookup: CDR1 DFQATT, CDR2 SNEGSKA (reference sequence). CDR3 in amino acids: CSARGRAGRGDTQYF. The CDR3 DNA reads as TGCAGTGCTAGAGGACGAGCGGGGCGTGGGGATACGCAGTATTTT.

The chain uses TRBV27 and TRBJ2-3; the D gene is possibly TRBD1 (6 bases). Germline CDR1 reads MNHEY; CDR2 reads SMNVEV (reference sequence). The CDR3 covers 15 residues. V lost 5 bases, J lost 1 base, and 13 bases lay in between. The CDR3 nucleotides are TGTGCCAGCAGTCTTCCAGGGGACGGCACAGATACGCAGTATTTT. Translated, it gives CASSLPGDGTDTQYF.